This T cell receptor beta chain originates from a study of regulatory T cells in long-lasting Graves disease. The sample's time point: newly diagnosed GD, antithyroid drugs for less than 3 months. PBMC-derived RNA was used for the TCR library. Through Arm-PCR of CDR3 regions and iRepertoire HTBI primers, TCR beta libraries were built. TCRdb called the multiplex PCR reads again in MiXCR, with one record for every CDR3 protein. The sample has roughly 420,000 distinct CDR3 sequences, roughly 15% seen once. These data also formed part of another study, on T cells in Graves' hyperthyroidism and ophthalmopathy.

The TCR was taken from a woman aged 50 to 60 with Graves disease. The source was peripheral blood mononuclear cells (PBMCs), collected at new diagnosis, from a patient treated with antithyroid drugs.

The CDR3 protein is CASSRATGGRIGPNTEAFF. The CDR3 DNA reads TGTGCCAGTAGCCGGGCTACGGGGGGGCGCATTGGGCCGAACACTGAAGCTTTCTTT. This rearrangement joins TRBV19 to TRBJ1-1; D might be TRBD1 (6 bases). The germline gives CDR1 LNHDA, CDR2 SQIVND (reference sequence). Trimming cost V 6 bases and J 1 base, with 27 bases left between them. The length of the CDR3 is 19 residues.